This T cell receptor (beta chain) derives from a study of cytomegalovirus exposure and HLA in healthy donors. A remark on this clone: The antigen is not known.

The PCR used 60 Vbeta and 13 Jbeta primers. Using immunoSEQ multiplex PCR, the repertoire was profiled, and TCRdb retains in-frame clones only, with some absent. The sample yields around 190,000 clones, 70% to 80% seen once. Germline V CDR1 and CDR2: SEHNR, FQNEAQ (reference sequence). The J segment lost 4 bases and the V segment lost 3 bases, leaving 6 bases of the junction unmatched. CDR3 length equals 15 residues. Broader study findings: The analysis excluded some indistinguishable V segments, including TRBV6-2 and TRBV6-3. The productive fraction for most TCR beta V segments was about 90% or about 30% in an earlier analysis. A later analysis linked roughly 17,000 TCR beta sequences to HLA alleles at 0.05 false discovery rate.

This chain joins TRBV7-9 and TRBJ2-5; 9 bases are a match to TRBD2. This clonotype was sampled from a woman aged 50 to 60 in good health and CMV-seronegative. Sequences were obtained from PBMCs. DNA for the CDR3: TGTGCCAGCAGCTTGGAGCGCGGGAGGGGAGAGACCCAGTACTTC. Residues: CASSLERGRGETQYF.